This TCR beta chain was profiled in a study of CD8+CD57+ T cells in acquired aplastic anemia. Study overall: DNA recovered from sorted CD4+ and CD8+ cells had a mean of approximately 3 ug.

Genomic DNA provided the template from which TCR beta VDJ and CDR3 profiles were obtained. Each CDR3 protein is one row after TCRdb ran MiXCR on the reads. The table has around 430,000 distinct CDR3 sequences, under 40% seen once. V shed 4 bases and J shed 2 bases, with 10 bases lying between them. The V gene's germline CDR1 is LGHNA and CDR2 YNFKEQ. The CDR3 covers 14 residues. The sample holds a few counts of this clonotype. Its matching antigen is unknown. Study results and caveats: The study found no significant CD8+ Simpson's diversity difference between patients and controls. Patients and controls turned out to have twenty-nine CD8+ CDR3 sequences in common.

Patients sequenced had flow cytometry evidence of CD8+CD57+ cell expansion. Sequenced: sorted CD4+, CD8+, or CD8+CD57+ T cells (not recorded which) from PBMCs. This TCR was recovered from a human donor with aplastic anemia. The rearrangement links TRBV4-2 to TRBJ2-3; D is perhaps TRBD2 (6 bases). Written as DNA, the CDR3 is TGTGCCAGCAGCCCCGGGACTTACACAGATACGCAGTATTTT. It specifies CASSPGTYTDTQYF.